This T cell receptor beta chain stems from a study of blood T cell repertoires in COVID-19. Trimming removed 3 bases from V and 0 bases from J, with 15 bases in between. Germline V gene sequence: CDR1 KGHSH, CDR2 LQKENI. The CDR3 extends over 17 amino acids. Profiling relied on immunoSEQ multiplex PCR, and the TCRdb table lists in-frame clones only, not all of them. Here the sample spans over 200,000 clones, approximately 90% being singletons. The rearrangement links TRBV18 to TRBJ1-3; D unresolved. The TCR sequence derives from a man aged 25-45 years who had recovered from COVID-19. The sample comprised PBMCs or T cells enriched from blood (not recorded which). The CDR3 sequence is CASSPLGEGLSGNTIYF. CDR3 DNA: TGTGCCAGCTCACCCTTGGGAGAGGGCCTCTCTGGAAACACCATATATTTT.